Sequencing of this T cell receptor beta chain was carried out in a study of T cell clonality in common variable immunodeficiency. Each donor provided about 5 to 9 ml of heparinized whole blood. Study-level findings and limits: CVID subjects had higher TCRbeta clonality than healthy controls, most marked in about a third. Shared TCRbeta clones were fewer between CVID subjects than controls. In common variable immunodeficiency, TCR beta chains reportedly carried fewer deletions and N-nucleotide insertions.

Profiling relied on immunoSEQ multiplex PCR, and the TCRdb table lists in-frame clones only, not all of them. This sample comprises 55,000 or so clones, none seen once only. Ten or more counts support this clone. The antigen remains unidentified. The CDR3 end is not reached by the read, which stops 3 residues before it; the germline J gene fills it in. Germline V gene data show CDR1 as MDHEN and CDR2 as SYDVKM. The CDR3 length is 14 residues. V was trimmed by 5 bases and J by 7 bases, leaving 15 bases between them. This clonotype originated in a person aged 18 to 70 in good health. The chain is built from TRBV28 and TRBJ2-4; maybe TRBD2 (6 bases). Source material: peripheral blood mononuclear cells. CDR3 sequence reads: CASSQTSSGNIQYF. The DNA read from the CDR3 is TGTGCCAGCAGTCAGACTAGTTCAGGGAACATT.